This TCR beta chain was recorded in a study of shared clonotypes between healthy human individuals. Concerning this clone itself: What it recognizes is unknown.

Study results and limitations: Sampling covered nothing but blood. Tissue TCR repertoires likely differ from those found in blood.

CDR3 length: 14 residues. CDR1 is LNHDA and CDR2 is SQIVND in the germline V gene (reference sequence). V was pared by 3 bases and J by 3 bases, with 11 bases between. Clones were sequenced by immunoSEQ multiplex PCR, and TCRdb holds only the in-frame ones, with some missing. The table includes some 2,500,000 clones, 80% to 95% detected once. The chain employs TRBV19 and TRBJ2-5, with TRBD1 as a possible D gene (6 bases). This receptor was identified in a young man in good health. Some clones in this sample may be carry-over from other donors' samples. The specimen sequenced was naive CD4+ T cells from PBMCs. Described subset: CD45RA+ positively selected. CDR3: CASSMQGLEETQYF. The CDR3 DNA is TGTGCCAGTAGTATGCAGGGGTTAGAAGAGACCCAGTACTTC.